The text below deals with one TCR beta chain. The antigen is undetermined. TCRdb itself ran the reads through MiXCR, one entry per CDR3 protein. The data hold about 920,000 distinct CDR3 sequences, with roughly a third observed a single time. This sample was included in a study of T cell repertoires in cytomegalovirus infection. Study details: It was recently identified HLA-C-restricted and well-studied HLA-B-restricted CMV epitopes that the study used. Overall study results and limits: Within the response measured ex vivo, HLA-C-restricted CMV-specific TCR beta clonotypes were dominant.

Germline V lookup: CDR1 SQVTM, CDR2 ANQGSEA. V gave up 7 bases and J gave up 1 base; unmatched junction bases: 15. CDR3 length: 17 amino acids. The sequenced sample was cultured CD8+ T cells from PBMCs, obtained from culture after CMV antigen stimulation. This chain connects TRBV29-1 to TRBJ2-1; TRBD2 agrees at 8 bases. The TCR comes from a human donor in good health (CMV status not recorded). Some clones in this sample may be carry-over from other donors' samples. The CDR3 DNA follows: TGCAGCGGGACCGGGGTGCGGGGGGCAACTTCCTACAATGAGCAGTTCTTC. It is translated as CSGTGVRGATSYNEQFF.